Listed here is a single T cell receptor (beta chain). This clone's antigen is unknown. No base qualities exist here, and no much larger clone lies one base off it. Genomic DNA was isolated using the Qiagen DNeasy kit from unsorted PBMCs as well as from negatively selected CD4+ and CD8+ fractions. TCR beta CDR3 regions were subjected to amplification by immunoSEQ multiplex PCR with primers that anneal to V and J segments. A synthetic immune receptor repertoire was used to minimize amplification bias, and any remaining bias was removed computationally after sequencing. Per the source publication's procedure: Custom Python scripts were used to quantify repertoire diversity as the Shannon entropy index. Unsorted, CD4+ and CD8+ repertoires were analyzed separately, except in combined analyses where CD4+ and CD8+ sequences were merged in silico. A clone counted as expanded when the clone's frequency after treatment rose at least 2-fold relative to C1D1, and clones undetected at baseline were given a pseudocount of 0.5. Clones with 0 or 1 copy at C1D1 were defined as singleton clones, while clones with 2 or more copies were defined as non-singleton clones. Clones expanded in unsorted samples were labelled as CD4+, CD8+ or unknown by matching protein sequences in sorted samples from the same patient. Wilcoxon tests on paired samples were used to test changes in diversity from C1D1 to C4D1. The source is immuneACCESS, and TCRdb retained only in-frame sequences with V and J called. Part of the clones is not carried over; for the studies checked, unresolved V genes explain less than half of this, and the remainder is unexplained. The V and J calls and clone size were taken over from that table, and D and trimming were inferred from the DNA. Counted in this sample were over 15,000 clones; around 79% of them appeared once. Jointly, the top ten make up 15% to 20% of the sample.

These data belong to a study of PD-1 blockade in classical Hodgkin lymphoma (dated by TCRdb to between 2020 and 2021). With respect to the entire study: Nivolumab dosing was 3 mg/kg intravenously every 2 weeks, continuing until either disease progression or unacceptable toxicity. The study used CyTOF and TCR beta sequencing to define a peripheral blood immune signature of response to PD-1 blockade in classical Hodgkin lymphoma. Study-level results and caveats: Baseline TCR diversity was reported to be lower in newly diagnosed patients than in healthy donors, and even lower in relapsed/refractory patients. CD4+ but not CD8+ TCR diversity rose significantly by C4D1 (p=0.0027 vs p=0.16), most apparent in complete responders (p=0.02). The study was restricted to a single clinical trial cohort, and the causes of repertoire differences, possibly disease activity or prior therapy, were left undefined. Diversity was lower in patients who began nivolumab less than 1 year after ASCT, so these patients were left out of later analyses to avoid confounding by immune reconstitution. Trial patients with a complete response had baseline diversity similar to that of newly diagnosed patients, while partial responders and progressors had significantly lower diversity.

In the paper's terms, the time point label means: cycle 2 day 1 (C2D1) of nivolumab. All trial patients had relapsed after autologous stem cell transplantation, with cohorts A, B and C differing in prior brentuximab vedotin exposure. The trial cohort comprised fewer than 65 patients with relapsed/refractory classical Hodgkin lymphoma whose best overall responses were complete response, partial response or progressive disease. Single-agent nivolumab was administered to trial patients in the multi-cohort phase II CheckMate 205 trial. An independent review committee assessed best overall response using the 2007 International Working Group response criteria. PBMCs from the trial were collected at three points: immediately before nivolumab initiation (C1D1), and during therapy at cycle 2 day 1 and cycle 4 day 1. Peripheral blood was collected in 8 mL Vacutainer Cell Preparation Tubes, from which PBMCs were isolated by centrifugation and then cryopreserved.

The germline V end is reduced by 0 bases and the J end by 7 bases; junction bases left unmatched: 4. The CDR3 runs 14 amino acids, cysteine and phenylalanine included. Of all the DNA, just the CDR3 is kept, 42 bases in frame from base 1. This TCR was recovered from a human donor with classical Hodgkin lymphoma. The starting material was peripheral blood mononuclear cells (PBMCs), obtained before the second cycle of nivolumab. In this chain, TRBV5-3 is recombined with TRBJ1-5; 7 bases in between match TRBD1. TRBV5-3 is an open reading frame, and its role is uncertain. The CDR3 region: CARSLGQGGQPQHF. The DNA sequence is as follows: TGTGCCAGAAGCTTGGGACAGGGAGGGCAGCCCCAGCATTTT.